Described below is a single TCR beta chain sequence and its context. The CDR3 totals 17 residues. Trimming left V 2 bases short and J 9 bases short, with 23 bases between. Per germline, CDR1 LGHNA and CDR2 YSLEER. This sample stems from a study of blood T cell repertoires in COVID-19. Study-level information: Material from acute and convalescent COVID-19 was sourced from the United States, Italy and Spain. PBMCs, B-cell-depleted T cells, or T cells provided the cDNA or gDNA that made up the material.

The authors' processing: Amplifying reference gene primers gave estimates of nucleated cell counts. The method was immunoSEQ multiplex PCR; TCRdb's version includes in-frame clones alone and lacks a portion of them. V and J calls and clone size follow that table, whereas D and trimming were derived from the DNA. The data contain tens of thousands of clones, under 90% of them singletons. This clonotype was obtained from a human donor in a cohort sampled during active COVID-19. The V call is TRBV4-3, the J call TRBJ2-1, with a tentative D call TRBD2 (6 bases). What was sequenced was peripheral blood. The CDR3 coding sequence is TGCGCCAGCAGCCAACAGCTAGAGACTAGGGTAAAGGGTGAGCAGTTCTTC. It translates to CASSQQLETRVKGEQFF.